These T cell receptor beta chains were read from a single sample in a study of Ad26.COV2.S vaccination and SARS-CoV-2 variants. Profiled with immunoSEQ multiplex PCR; TCRdb holds only in-frame clones, not every one. The repertoire holds approximately 300,000 clones, about 85% seen once, with roughly 2% in the top ten. Sequencing was performed on peripheral blood, taken in a trial of Ad26.COV2.S vaccine versus placebo. The receptors stem from a person between 18 and 60 years old who received the Ad26.COV2.S COVID-19 vaccine or a placebo. The conserved cysteine and the conserved F or W are not part of the CDR3 here. Each record gives: clone size, V gene, D gene, CDR3 protein. D genes are given only for firm matches. Some rows have no size entry. The others give once, few or many, or a class for an expanded clone.

clone_size: NA
v_call: TRBV30
d_call: TRBD1
cdr3_aa: AWRRGTGLTDTQY

clone_size: few
v_call: TRBV19
d_call: NA
cdr3_aa: ASRGNTIY

clone_size: once
v_call: TRBV13
d_call: NA
cdr3_aa: ASSLGERGQPQH

clone_size: NA
v_call: TRBV12-3/TRBV12-4
d_call: NA
cdr3_aa: ASSFVGPGYT

clone_size: NA
v_call: TRBV18
d_call: NA
cdr3_aa: ASSPGAWATSNEKLF

clone_size: once
v_call: TRBV28
d_call: NA
cdr3_aa: ASSTTQNEKLF

clone_size: NA
v_call: TRBV29-1
d_call: TRBD1
cdr3_aa: SVRGQGGTGELF

clone_size: NA
v_call: TRBV27
d_call: NA
cdr3_aa: ASGLGSYEQY

clone_size: NA
v_call: TRBV5-4
d_call: NA
cdr3_aa: ASSLVNRDYEQY

clone_size: NA
v_call: TRBV28
d_call: NA
cdr3_aa: ASSLGGEGAEAF

clone_size: NA
v_call: TRBV6-4
d_call: TRBD1
cdr3_aa: ASSPGQGNQPQH

clone_size: NA
v_call: TRBV10-3
d_call: TRBD1
cdr3_aa: AISGQGINEQF

clone_size: NA
v_call: TRBV3-1/TRBV3-2
d_call: TRBD2
cdr3_aa: ASSQDLASGGQETQY

clone_size: NA
v_call: TRBV6-6
d_call: NA
cdr3_aa: ASSGHSNQPQH

clone_size: NA
v_call: TRBV5-1
d_call: NA
cdr3_aa: ASSLEPAYNEQF

clone_size: NA
v_call: TRBV6-6
d_call: NA
cdr3_aa: ASSSSNYEQY

clone_size: NA
v_call: TRBV7-9
d_call: TRBD1
cdr3_aa: ASSLSTGQGSGANVLT

clone_size: NA
v_call: TRBV27
d_call: NA
cdr3_aa: ASSLSRWTNKETQY

clone_size: once
v_call: TRBV29-1
d_call: NA
cdr3_aa: SVGYAEPNEKLF

clone_size: NA
v_call: TRBV5-4
d_call: NA
cdr3_aa: ASSLGLPKADTQY

clone_size: NA
v_call: TRBV6-9
d_call: TRBD2
cdr3_aa: ASSPRLAGGPTYNEQF